Shown below are 9 T cell receptor beta chains from a single sample sequenced in a study of blood T cell repertoires in COVID-19. Using immunoSEQ multiplex PCR, the repertoire was profiled, and TCRdb retains in-frame clones only, with some absent. The sample has 100,000 or so clones, 80% to 90% seen once. The sample taken for sequencing was peripheral blood. The receptors stem from a young woman with acute or convalescent COVID-19.

V usage is TRBV11-2 and J usage is TRBJ2-1; D ambiguous. CDR1 and CDR2 (germline): SGHAT, FQNNGV. The CDR3 totals 13 residues. Trimming took off 6 bases at V and 0 bases at J, with 6 bases between the two ends. As DNA, the CDR3 is TGTGCCAGCAGTCCTAGCTCCTACAATGAGCAGTTCTTC. This codes for CASSPSSYNEQFF. The full variable domain, rest sourced from reference TRBV11-2 and TRBJ2-1, is EAGVAQSPRYKIIEKRQSVAFWCNPISGHATLYWYQQILGQGPKLLIQFQNNGVVDDSQLPKDRFSAERLKGVDSTLKIQPAKLEDSAVYLCASSPSSYNEQFFGPGTRLTVL.

This chain joins TRBV5-1 and TRBJ2-7; the D gene is possibly TRBD1 (6 bases). The CDR3 extends over 15 amino acids. The V end lost 4 bases, the J end lost 4 bases, and 18 bases lay between the germline ends. Germline V gene lookup returns CDR1 SGHRS and CDR2 YFSETQ. Here the CDR3 DNA reads TGCGCCAGCAGCCCACTTGCCAGGGGAGTGTACGAGCAGTACTTC. The encoded protein is CASSPLARGVYEQYF. Full variable domain (remainder filled in from reference TRBV5-1 and TRBJ2-7): KAGVTQTPRYLIKTRGQQVTLSCSPISGHRSVSWYQQTPGQGLQFLFEYFSETQRNKGNFPGRFSGRQFSNSRSEMNVSTLELGDSALYLCASSPLARGVYEQYFGPGTRLTVT.

The V call is TRBV28, the J call TRBJ1-2, with D tentatively TRBD1 (5 bases). Trimming left V 7 bases short and J 3 bases short, with 12 bases between. This CDR3 has 13 residues. Per the germline V gene, CDR1 is MDHEN and CDR2 is SYDVKM. For the CDR3, the DNA is TGTGCCAGCAAGGAGGGAGGGGACTATGGCTACACCTTC. Protein sequence: CASKEGGDYGYTF.

This chain joins TRBV27 and TRBJ1-1; D might be TRBD1 (5 bases). CDR3 length: 12 amino acids. From germline, CDR1 is MNHEY and CDR2 SMNVEV (reference sequence). V lost 10 bases and J lost 3, with 12 bases in between. Here the CDR3 DNA reads TGTGCCACCAATGGGGGGGACACTGAAGCTTTCTTT. This codes for CATNGGDTEAFF.

The rearrangement links TRBV10-1 to TRBJ2-1, with a possible D match to TRBD2 (5 bases). V lost 5 bases and J lost 0, with 14 bases in between. The CDR3 runs 16 residues. Per germline, CDR1 WNHNN and CDR2 SYGVQD (reference sequence). The CDR3 spells CASSPGRAISYNEQFF. The CDR3 nucleotides read TGCGCCAGCAGTCCCGGGCGGGCCATCTCCTACAATGAGCAGTTCTTC.

V usage is TRBV19 and J usage is TRBJ1-2; perhaps TRBD1 as D (6 bases). Germline CDR1 reads LNHDA; CDR2 reads SQIVND (reference sequence). The V end was cut by 6 bases, the J end by 4 bases, with 12 bases between. CDR3 length: 13 amino acids. The CDR3: CASRSTGPYGYTF. In nucleotides, the CDR3 is TGTGCCAGTAGATCGACAGGACCCTATGGCTACACCTTC.

A single count supports this clone. The chain combines TRBV18 with TRBJ2-7, with 7 nucleotides matching TRBD1. The CDR3 sequence is 15 residues long. CDR1 and CDR2 (germline): KGHSH, LQKENI. V dropped 4 bases and J dropped 5; count of bases not matched to a gene: 11. The CDR3 loop is CASSRNRGIKNEQYF. The CDR3 DNA follows: TGTGCCAGCTCACGCAACAGGGGTATTAAAAACGAGCAGTACTTC.

This rearrangement joins TRBV28 to TRBJ2-1, with D possibly being TRBD2 (7 bases). CDR3 length: 14 residues. Trimming took 7 bases from V and 6 from J, leaving 16 bases between them. In germline, CDR1 is MDHEN, CDR2 SYDVKM. This chain's CDR3 is CASKRGGTFNEQFF. CDR3 in DNA: TGTGCCAGCAAGAGGGGGGGCACATTCAATGAGCAGTTCTTC.

This chain connects TRBV7-6 to TRBJ2-1; 8 positions agree with TRBD2. From germline, CDR1 is SGHVS and CDR2 FNYEAQ. Germline trimming cut 0 bases from V and 9 bases from J; bases unmatched to any gene: 7. The CDR3 is 15 amino acids. The CDR3 protein is CASSLAPARGGEQFF. The CDR3 coding sequence is TGTGCCAGCAGCTTAGCCCCCGCCCGGGGGGGTGAGCAGTTCTTC. Using reference TRBV7-6 and TRBJ2-1 for the parts outside the CDR3, the full variable domain is GAGVSQSPRYKVTKRGQDVALRCDPISGHVSLYWYRQALGQGPEFLTYFNYEAQQDKSGLPNDRFSAERPEGSISTLTIQRTEQRDSAMYRCASSLAPARGGEQFFGPGTRLTVL.